This T cell receptor beta chain was profiled in a study of blood T cell repertoires in COVID-19 (dated by TCRdb to 2019 to 2021). About the full investigation: Samples covering the acute and convalescent phases of COVID-19 were provided by collaborators in the United States, Italy and Spain. The material from the prospective study consisted of cDNA or gDNA derived from T cells, B-cell-depleted T cells, or PBMCs. The dataset comprised deeply sampled blood TCRbeta repertoires from subjects exposed to, actively infected with, or recovered from COVID-19. A freely available public database, intended as a resource for researchers studying the immune response to SARS-CoV-2, is where the repertoires were released. Samples came from the ongoing ImmuneRACE study (first 160 participants) plus 1,254 subjects from 6 global collaborators. Nearly every sample came with metadata listing a de-identified subject ID, COVID-19 status, age in years and sex. Where available, HLA class I and class II types were obtained from metadata supplied by the sample provider rather than from assay-based typing. The paper's findings and limits, for the study overall: The quantity of clinical and demographic metadata differed by source and by participant and was supplied without curation.

Collaborating institutions collected whole blood in K2EDTA tubes following their own protocols. For TCRbeta analysis, collaborators shipped samples in one of three forms: frozen whole blood, isolated PBMCs, or DNA extracted from either of those sample types. To note about this clone: What this receptor recognizes is not known. No much larger clone exists at a distance of one base, and base qualities are not known.

TCRbeta CDR3 regions were amplified from genomic DNA using the immunoSEQ Assay, a bias-controlled multiplex PCR. Per the authors' processing: The number of nucleated cells in each sample was estimated from the amplification of reference gene primers within the assay. To quantify the absolute abundance of each unique TCRbeta CDR3 rearrangement, sequence reads were collapsed and filtered. For each sample, productive Simpson clonality was calculated by taking the square root of Simpson's diversity index across productive rearrangements. What TCRdb holds here is the immuneACCESS table cut down to in-frame rearrangements. Part of the clones is not present; checked against another copy, under half of the missing clones reflect an unresolved V gene, and the others are unexplained. V and J calls and clone size are given by that table; D and trimming were obtained from the DNA. The sample table holds around 26,000 clones, of which roughly nine tenths were seen once. The top ten clones comprise roughly 3% of the sample.

The CDR3 holds 17 amino acids from the cysteine to the phenylalanine. Only the CDR3 part of the read is kept: 51 bases, read in frame from the first base. Via the germline V gene, CDR1 is LGHNA and CDR2 YSLEER. A distance of 18 bases separates the germline ends of V and J, which lose 0 bases and 3 bases respectively. Sequencing was performed on peripheral blood. In this chain, TRBV4-3 is recombined with TRBJ2-7; the D gene is possibly TRBD1, with 6 bases matching. The receptor's source is a human donor in a cohort sampled during active COVID-19. The CDR3 reads as follows: CASSQEGSGARGYEQYF. The DNA sequence is as follows: TGCGCCAGCAGCCAAGAAGGGTCAGGGGCCCGAGGCTACGAGCAGTACTTC.